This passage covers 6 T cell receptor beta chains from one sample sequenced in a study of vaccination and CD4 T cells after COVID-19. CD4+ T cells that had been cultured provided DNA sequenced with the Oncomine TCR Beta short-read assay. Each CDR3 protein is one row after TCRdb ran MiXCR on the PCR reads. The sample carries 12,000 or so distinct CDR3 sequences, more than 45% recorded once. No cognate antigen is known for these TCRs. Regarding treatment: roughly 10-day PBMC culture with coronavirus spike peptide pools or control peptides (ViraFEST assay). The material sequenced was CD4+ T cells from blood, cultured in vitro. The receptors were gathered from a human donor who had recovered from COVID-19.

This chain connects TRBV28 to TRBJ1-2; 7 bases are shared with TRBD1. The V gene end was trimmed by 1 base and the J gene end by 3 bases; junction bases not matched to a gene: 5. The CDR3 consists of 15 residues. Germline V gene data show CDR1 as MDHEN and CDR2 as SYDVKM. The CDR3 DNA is TGTGCCAGCAGTTTATATCCAGGGGGAGACTATGGCTACACCTTC. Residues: CASSLYPGGDYGYTF.

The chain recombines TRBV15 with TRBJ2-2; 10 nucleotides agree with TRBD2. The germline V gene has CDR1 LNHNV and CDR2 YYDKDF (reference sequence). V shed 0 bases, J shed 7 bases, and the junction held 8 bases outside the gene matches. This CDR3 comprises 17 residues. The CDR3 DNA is TGTGCCACCAGCAGAGATTTCCTAGCGGGAGTTGGCGGGGAGCTGTTTTTT. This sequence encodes CATSRDFLAGVGGELFF.

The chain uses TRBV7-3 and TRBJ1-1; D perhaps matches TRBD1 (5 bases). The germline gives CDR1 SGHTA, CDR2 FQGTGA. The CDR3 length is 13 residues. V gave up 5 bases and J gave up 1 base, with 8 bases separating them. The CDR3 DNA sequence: TGTGCCAGCAGCGTAGACAGGAACACTGAAGCTTTCTTT. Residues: CASSVDRNTEAFF.

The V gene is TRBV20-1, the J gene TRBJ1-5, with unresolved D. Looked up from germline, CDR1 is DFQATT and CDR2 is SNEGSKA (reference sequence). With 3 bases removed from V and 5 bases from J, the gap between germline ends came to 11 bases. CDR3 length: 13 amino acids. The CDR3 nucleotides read TGCAGTGCTAGGGCAGTCCTCGATCAGCCCCAGCATTTT. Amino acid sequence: CSARAVLDQPQHF.

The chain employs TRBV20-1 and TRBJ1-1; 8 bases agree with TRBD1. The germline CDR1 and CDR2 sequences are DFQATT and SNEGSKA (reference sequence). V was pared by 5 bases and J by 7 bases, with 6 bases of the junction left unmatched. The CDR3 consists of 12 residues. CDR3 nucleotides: TGCAGTGCTCCTCACAGGGGGAGTGAAGCTTTCTTT. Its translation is CSAPHRGSEAFF.

The CDR3 here is CASGQFSYEQYF. The CDR3 nucleotides read TGTGCCAGCGGCCAATTCTCCTACGAGCAGTACTTC. The V call is TRBV2, the J call TRBJ2-7; D uncertain. V lost 8 bases and J lost 0, with 8 bases in between. The CDR3 runs to 12 residues. Germline lookup yields CDR1 SNHLY and CDR2 FYNNEI. Full variable domain (missing parts from reference TRBV2 and TRBJ2-7): EPEVTQTPSHQVTQMGQEVILRCVPISNHLYFYWYRQILGQKVEFLVSFYNNEISEKSEIFDDQFSVERPDGSNFTLKIRSTKLEDSAMYFCASGQFSYEQYFGPGTRLTVT.